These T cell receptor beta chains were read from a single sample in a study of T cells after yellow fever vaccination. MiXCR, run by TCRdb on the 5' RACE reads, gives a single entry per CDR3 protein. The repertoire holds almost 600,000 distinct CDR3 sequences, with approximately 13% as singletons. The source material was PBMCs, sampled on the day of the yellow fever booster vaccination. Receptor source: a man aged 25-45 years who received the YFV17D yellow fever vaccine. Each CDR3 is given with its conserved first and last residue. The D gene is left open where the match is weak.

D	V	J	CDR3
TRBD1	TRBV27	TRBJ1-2	CASSLTGGGGYTF
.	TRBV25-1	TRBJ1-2	CASSEFGLSKVRYGYTF
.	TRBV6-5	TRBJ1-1	CASSYSRGLNTEAFF
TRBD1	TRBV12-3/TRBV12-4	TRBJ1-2	CASCYYSLRDSHNYGYTF
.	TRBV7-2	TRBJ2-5	CASRGPKYQETQYF
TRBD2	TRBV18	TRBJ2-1	CAGREGLYNEQFF
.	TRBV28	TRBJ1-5	CASSSGGSNQPQHF
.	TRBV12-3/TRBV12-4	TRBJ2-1	CASEGPNNPQFF
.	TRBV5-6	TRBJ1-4	CASSYRRTLNEKLFF
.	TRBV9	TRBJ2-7	CASTLRPTYEQYF
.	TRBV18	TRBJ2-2	CASSPARSTGELFF
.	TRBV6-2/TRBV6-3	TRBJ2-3	CASLGDQGVDTQYF
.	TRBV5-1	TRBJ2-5	CASSFVPEETQYF
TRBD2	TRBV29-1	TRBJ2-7	CSVGVPSGRSSYEQYF
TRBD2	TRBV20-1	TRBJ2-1	CCARGDLGTSFNEQFF
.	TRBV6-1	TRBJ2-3	CASRLTPGTDTQYF
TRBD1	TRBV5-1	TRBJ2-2	CASSLAVQGEGGELFF
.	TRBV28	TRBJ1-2	CASRTGLEGYTF
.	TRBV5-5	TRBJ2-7	CASSVNSGLSSEQYF
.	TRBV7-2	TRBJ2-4	CASSLRSATKNIQYF
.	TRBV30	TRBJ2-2	CAWSPWVAGRNTGELFF
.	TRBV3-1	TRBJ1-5	CASSQGLLDQPQHF
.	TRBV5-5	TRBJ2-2	CASSHIQGTGELFF
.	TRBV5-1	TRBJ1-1	CASKTVSNTEAFF
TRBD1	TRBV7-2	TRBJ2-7	CASSLFGTGTEQYF
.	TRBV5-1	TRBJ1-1	CASSFLGTYPNTEAFF
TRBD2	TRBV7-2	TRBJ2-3	CASSLSGTTQYF
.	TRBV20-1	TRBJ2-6	CSARLFRSGANVLTF
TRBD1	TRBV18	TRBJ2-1	CASSPPGQGLFAEQFF
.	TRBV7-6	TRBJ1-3	CASSHLGQTGNTIYF
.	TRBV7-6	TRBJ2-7	CASSFLPANEQYF
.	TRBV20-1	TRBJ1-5	CSAGRTSNQPQHF
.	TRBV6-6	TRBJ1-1	CASSPAGEAFF
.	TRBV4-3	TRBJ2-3	CASSLRSTDTQYF
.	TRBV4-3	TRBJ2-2	CASSQVKGELFF
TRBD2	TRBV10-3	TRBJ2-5	CAISPTSGAQETQYF
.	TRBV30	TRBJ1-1	CAWSVQANTEAFF
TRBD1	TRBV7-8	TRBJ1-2	CASTRRQGWGYTF
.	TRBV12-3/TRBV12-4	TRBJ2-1	CASSFSGGSYNEQFF
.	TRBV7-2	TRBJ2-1	CASSSTGWSPSVGEQFF
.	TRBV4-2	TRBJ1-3	CASSQVGNAGNTIYF
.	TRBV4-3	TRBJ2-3	CASSREGWGSDTQYF
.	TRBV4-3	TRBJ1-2	CATRDLRNSYTF
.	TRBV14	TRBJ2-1	CASSQVPAKVQFF
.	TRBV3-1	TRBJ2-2	CASSHTGSSGSGELFF
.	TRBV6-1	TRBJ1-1	CASRPASGGAFF
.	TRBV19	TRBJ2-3	CASSLSGVPTYF
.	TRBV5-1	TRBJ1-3	CASSPIQGNSGNTIYF
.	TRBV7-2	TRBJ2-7	CARGPYEQYF
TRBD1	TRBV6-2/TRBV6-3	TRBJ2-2	CASTPTGRGSPGELFF
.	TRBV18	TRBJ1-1	CASSSSGILNTEAFF
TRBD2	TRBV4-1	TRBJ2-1	CASSQAPASGRAQFF
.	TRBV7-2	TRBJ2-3	CASSFGEADTQYF
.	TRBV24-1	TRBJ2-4	CATSTDRENIQYF
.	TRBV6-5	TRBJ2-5	CASSYPGGGGNQETQYF
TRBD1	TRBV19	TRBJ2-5	CASSTTGTGGNPRQETQYF
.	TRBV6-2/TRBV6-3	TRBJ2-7	CASSYHDSSYEQYF
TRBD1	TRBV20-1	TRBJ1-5	CSADRGSNQPQHF
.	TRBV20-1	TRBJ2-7	CSPRAESSYEQYF
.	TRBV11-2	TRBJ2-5	CASSLVARGTQYF